These T cell receptor beta chains were read from a single sample in a study of T cell responses to AZD1222 COVID-19 vaccine. Using immunoSEQ multiplex PCR, the repertoire was profiled, and TCRdb retains in-frame clones only, with some absent. The sample holds fewer than 150,000 clones, over 85% seen once. The sample in question was peripheral blood, obtained on day 0 of AZD1222 vaccination. These receptors originate from an adult in good health. Each CDR3 is given with its conserved first and last residue. A D gene is named only where the DNA matches it firmly. Part of the rows lack a size; the others show once, few, many or a class for expanded clones.

D	J	size	V	CDR3	DNA
.	TRBJ2-7	few	TRBV5-1	CASSSTGSASYEQYF	TGCGCCAGCAGCTCCACAGGGTCGGCCTCCTACGAGCAGTACTTC
.	TRBJ1-2	.	TRBV28	CASRSRGRGNYGYTF	TGTGCCAGCAGGTCAAGGGGGAGGGGGAACTATGGCTACACCTTC
TRBD2	TRBJ2-7	.	TRBV7-9	CASSSPGLADYEQYF	TGTGCCAGCAGCTCACCGGGACTAGCGGACTACGAGCAGTACTTC
.	TRBJ1-6	.	TRBV6-5	CASSYSGSSYNSPLHF	TGTGCCAGCAGTTACTCTGGGAGCTCCTATAATTCACCCCTCCACTTT
.	TRBJ1-1	.	TRBV21-1	CASSKKGQGAVREAFF	TGTGCCAGCAGCAAAAAGGGACAGGGGGCGGTTCGCGAAGCTTTCTTT
.	TRBJ1-1	.	TRBV27	CASSLFQDTEAFF	TGTGCCAGCAGTTTATTTCAGGACACTGAAGCTTTCTTT
.	TRBJ1-2	once	TRBV19	CASSMIQVFYGYTF	TGTGCCAGTAGTATGATTCAGGTTTTCTATGGCTACACCTTC
.	TRBJ2-7	.	TRBV12-3/TRBV12-4	CASSLGAYEQYF	TGTGCCAGCAGTTTGGGTGCATACGAGCAGTACTTC
.	TRBJ1-1	.	TRBV30	CAWKRENTEAFF	TGTGCCTGGAAGCGGGAGAACACTGAAGCTTTCTTT
TRBD2	TRBJ2-2	.	TRBV11-3	CASSVSGRETGELFF	TGTGCCAGCAGCGTTAGCGGGAGGGAGACCGGGGAGCTGTTTTTT
.	TRBJ2-3	.	TRBV18	CASLEGTDTQYF	TGTGCCAGCTTGGAAGGGACGGATACGCAGTATTTT
TRBD1	TRBJ2-7	.	TRBV10-2	CASAPGTVYEQYF	TGCGCCAGCGCCCCCGGGACAGTCTACGAGCAGTACTTC
.	TRBJ1-1	.	TRBV6-2/TRBV6-3	CASSSGTTEAFF	TGTGCCAGCAGTTCCGGGACCACTGAAGCTTTCTTT
.	TRBJ2-7	once	TRBV12-3/TRBV12-4	CASSLAGREQYF	TGTGCCAGCAGTTTAGCGGGGCGCGAGCAGTACTTC
.	TRBJ2-1	.	TRBV4-1	CASSQHTLQTKINEQFF	TGCGCCAGCAGCCAGCACACACTACAAACAAAGATTAATGAGCAGTTCTTC
.	TRBJ1-3	.	TRBV6-1	CASSDGYSGNTIYF	TGTGCCAGCAGTGACGGATACTCTGGAAACACCATATATTTT
.	TRBJ2-1	.	TRBV3-1/TRBV3-2	CASSQERSYNEQFF	TGTGCCAGCAGCCAAGAACGATCCTACAATGAGCAGTTCTTC
.	TRBJ2-7	.	TRBV28	CASSLGTAFYEQYF	TGTGCCAGCAGTTTGGGGACCGCGTTCTACGAGCAGTACTTC
.	TRBJ1-5	.	TRBV19	CASSFRYNQPQHF	TGTGCCAGTAGTTTCCGGTACAATCAGCCCCAGCATTTT
.	TRBJ2-7	.	TRBV15	CATSRDDTFYEQYF	TGTGCCACCAGCAGAGATGACACCTTTTACGAGCAGTACTTC
.	TRBJ1-1	.	TRBV15	CATSRVAKRHEAFF	TGTGCCACCAGCAGAGTGGCGAAACGCCACGAAGCTTTCTTT
.	TRBJ1-3	.	TRBV7-2	CASSPQSGNTIYF	TGTGCCAGCAGCCCACAATCCGGAAACACCATATATTTT
.	TRBJ2-7	.	TRBV23-1	CASSQPHRDPSYEQYF	TGCGCCAGCAGTCAACCGCACAGGGACCCTTCCTACGAGCAGTACTTC
.	TRBJ1-4	.	TRBV9	CASSVTGFGEKLFF	TGTGCCAGCAGCGTAACAGGGTTTGGAGAAAAACTGTTTTTT
.	TRBJ1-2	.	TRBV28	CASSLSSGLGLYGYTF	TGTGCCAGCAGTCTATCCTCGGGTTTGGGCCTCTATGGCTACACCTTC